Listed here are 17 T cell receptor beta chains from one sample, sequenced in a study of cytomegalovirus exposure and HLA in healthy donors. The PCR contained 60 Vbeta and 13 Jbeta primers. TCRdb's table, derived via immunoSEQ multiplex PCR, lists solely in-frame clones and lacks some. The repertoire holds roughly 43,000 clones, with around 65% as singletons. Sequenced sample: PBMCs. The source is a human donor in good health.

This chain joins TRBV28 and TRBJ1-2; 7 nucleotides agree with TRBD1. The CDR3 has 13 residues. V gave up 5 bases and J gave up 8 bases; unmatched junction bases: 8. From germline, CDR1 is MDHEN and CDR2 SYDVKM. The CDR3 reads CASSPGTARGYTF. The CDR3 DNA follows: TGTGCCAGCAGTCCCGGGACAGCTCGGGGCTACACCTTC.

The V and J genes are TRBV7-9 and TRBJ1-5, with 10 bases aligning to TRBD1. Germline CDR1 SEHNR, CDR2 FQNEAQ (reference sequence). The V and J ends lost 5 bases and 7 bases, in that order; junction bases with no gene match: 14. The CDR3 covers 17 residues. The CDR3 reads CASSIDRGLSVLQPQHF. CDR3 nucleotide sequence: TGTGCCAGCAGCATCGACAGGGGGCTATCGGTTTTACAGCCCCAGCATTTT.

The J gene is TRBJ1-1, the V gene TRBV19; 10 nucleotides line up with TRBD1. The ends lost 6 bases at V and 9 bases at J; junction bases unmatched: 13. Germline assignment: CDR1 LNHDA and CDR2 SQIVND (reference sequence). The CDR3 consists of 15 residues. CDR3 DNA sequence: TGTGCCAGTAGGCCGGGACAGGGGTACTCCAGCCAAGCTTTCTTT. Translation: CASRPGQGYSSQAFF.

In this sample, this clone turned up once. CDR3 coding DNA: TGTGCCAGCAGCCAACAGGGGGAGGGGAATTCACCCCTCCACTTT. Protein sequence: CASSQQGEGNSPLHF. This chain joins TRBV6-1 and TRBJ1-6, with 8 bases that match TRBD1. The CDR3 length is 15 residues. J gave up 7 bases and V 6 bases, and 8 bases lay outside the gene matches. Germline values: CDR1 MNHNS, CDR2 SASEGT.

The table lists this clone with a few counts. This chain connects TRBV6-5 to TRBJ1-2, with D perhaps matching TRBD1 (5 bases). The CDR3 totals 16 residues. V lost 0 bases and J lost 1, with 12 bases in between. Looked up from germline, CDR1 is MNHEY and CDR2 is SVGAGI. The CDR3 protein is CASSYSTQGINYGYTF. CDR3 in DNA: TGTGCCAGCAGTTACTCGACTCAGGGAATTAACTATGGCTACACCTTC.

The CDR3 sequence: CASRQGTYEQYF. Here the CDR3 DNA reads TGTGCCTCTCGACAGGGGACCTACGAGCAGTACTTC. The gene calls are TRBV6-5 and TRBJ2-7, with 8 bases identical to TRBD1. CDR1 MNHEY and CDR2 SVGAGI come from the germline V gene. The length of the CDR3 is 12 residues. Unmatched junction bases numbered 5, after V lost 11 bases and J lost 2 bases.

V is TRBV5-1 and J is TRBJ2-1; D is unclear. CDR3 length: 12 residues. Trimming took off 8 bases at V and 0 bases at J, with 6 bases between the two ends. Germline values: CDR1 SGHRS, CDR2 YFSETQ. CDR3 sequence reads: CASYSSYNEQFF. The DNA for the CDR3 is TGCGCCAGTTACAGCTCCTACAATGAGCAGTTCTTC.

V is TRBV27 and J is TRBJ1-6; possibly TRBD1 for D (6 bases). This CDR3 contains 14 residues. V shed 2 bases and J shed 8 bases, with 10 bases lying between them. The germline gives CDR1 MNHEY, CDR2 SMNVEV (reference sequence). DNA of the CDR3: TGTGCCAGCAGTTTAGTCAGGGGTGATTCACCCCTCCACTTT. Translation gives CASSLVRGDSPLHF.

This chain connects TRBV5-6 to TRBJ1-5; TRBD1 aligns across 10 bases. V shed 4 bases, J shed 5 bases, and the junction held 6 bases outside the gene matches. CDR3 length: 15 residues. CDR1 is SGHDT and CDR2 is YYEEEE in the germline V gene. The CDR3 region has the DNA TGTGCCAGCAGCCCCAGTGGGACAGGGGATCAGCCCCAGCATTTT. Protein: CASSPSGTGDQPQHF. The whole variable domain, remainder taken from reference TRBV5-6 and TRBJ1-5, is DAGVTQSPTHLIKTRGQQVTLRCSPKSGHDTVSWYQQALGQGPQFIFQYYEEEERQRGNFPDRFSGHQFPNYSSELNVNALLLGDSALYLCASSPSGTGDQPQHFGDGTRLSIL.

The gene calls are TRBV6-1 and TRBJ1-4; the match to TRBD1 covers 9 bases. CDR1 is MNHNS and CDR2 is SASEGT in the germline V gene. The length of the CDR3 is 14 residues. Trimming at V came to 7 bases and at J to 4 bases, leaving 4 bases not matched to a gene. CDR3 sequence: CASTRGQGNEKLFF. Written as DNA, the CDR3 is TGTGCCAGCACTAGGGGACAGGGTAATGAAAAACTGTTTTTT.

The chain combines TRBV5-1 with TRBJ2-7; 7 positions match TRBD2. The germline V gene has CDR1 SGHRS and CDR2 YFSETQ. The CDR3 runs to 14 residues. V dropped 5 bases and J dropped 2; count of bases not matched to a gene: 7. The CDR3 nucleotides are TGCGCCAGCAGTAGAGAAGGGACTACCTACGAGCAGTACTTC. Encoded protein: CASSREGTTYEQYF.

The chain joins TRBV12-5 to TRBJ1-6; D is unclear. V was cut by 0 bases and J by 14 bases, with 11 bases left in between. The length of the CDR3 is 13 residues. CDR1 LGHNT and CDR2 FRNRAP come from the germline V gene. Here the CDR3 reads CASGLVGVLALHF. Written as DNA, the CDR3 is TGTGCTAGTGGTTTGGTCGGTGTTTTAGCCCTCCACTTT.

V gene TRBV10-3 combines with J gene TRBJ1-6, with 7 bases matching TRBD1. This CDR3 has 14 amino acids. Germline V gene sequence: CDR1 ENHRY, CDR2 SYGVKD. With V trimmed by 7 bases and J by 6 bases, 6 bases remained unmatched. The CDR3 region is CAINRGQVNSPLHF. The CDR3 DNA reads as TGTGCCATCAACCGAGGACAGGTTAATTCACCCCTCCACTTT.

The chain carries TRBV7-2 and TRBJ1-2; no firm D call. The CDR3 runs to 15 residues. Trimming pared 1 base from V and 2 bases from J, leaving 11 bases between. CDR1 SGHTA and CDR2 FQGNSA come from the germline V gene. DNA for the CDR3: TGTGCCAGCAGCTTAGTAACCGGGAACAACTATGGCTACACCTTC. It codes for CASSLVTGNNYGYTF.

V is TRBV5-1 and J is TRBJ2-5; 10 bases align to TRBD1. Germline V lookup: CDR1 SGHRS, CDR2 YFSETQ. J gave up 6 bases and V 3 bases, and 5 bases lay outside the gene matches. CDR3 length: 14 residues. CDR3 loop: CASSWGQGRQTQYF. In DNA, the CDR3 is TGCGCCAGCAGCTGGGGACAGGGGAGGCAGACCCAGTACTTC.

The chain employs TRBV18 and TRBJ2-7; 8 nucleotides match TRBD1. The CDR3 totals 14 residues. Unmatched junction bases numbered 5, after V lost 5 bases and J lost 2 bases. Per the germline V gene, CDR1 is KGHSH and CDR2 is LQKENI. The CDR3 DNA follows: TGTGCCAGCTCATATCAGGGGGCCACCTACGAGCAGTACTTC. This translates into CASSYQGATYEQYF.

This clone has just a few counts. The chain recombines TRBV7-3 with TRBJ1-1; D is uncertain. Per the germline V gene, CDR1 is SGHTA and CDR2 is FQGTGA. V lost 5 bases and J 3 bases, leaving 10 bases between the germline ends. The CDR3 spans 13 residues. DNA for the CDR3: TGTGCCAGCAGCCGCGGTGGGTACACTGAAGCTTTCTTT. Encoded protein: CASSRGGYTEAFF.